This is a list of T cell receptor beta chains from one sample in a study of blood T cell repertoires in COVID-19. Profiling relied on immunoSEQ multiplex PCR, and the TCRdb table lists in-frame clones only, not all of them. The table shows hundreds of thousands of clones, with around 85% occurring only once. The material sequenced was peripheral blood. The receptors stem from a man at least 80 years old with acute or convalescent COVID-19. Each CDR3 is given without its conserved first and last residue. Fields, in order: V gene, J gene, clone size, CDR3 protein. Part of the rows lack a size; the others show once, few, many or a class for expanded clones.

v_gene: TRBV19; j_gene: TRBJ1-5; abundance: .; CDR3aa: ASSISQGGQPQH
v_gene: TRBV27; j_gene: TRBJ2-7; abundance: .; CDR3aa: ASRYSQVSSYEQY
v_gene: TRBV20-1; j_gene: TRBJ2-3; abundance: .; CDR3aa: SQGNTDTQY
v_gene: TRBV12-3/TRBV12-4; j_gene: TRBJ2-7; abundance: few; CDR3aa: ASSLGRVYEQY
v_gene: TRBV7-9; j_gene: TRBJ2-1; abundance: .; CDR3aa: ASRYSGTGTYNEQF
v_gene: TRBV28; j_gene: TRBJ1-2; abundance: .; CDR3aa: ASSSWDSGRYGYT
v_gene: TRBV19; j_gene: TRBJ1-5; abundance: .; CDR3aa: ASSIRGQPQH
v_gene: TRBV18; j_gene: TRBJ1-4; abundance: .; CDR3aa: ASSPPGQGNEKLF
v_gene: TRBV2; j_gene: TRBJ1-6; abundance: .; CDR3aa: ASMQGVSYNSPLH
v_gene: TRBV7-9; j_gene: TRBJ2-5; abundance: .; CDR3aa: ASSLQGLGETQY
v_gene: TRBV5-1; j_gene: TRBJ1-4; abundance: .; CDR3aa: ASSPSTGSEKLF